The rows below give T cell receptor beta chains drawn from one sample of a study of T cell responses to AZD1222 COVID-19 vaccine. Clones were sequenced by immunoSEQ multiplex PCR, and TCRdb holds only the in-frame ones, with some missing. The sample consists of approximately 150,000 clones, 75% to 90% of them appearing once. The sequencing used peripheral blood, collected on day 0 of AZD1222 vaccination. The receptors shown here come from an adult in good health. The CDR3 runs from the conserved cysteine through the conserved F or W. Fields, in order: V gene, clone size, CDR3 protein. Size tells how often a clone was seen (once, few, many) or the class of an expanded clone, and some rows leave it out.

TRBV19 few CASSRQLPSPLHF
TRBV13 NA CASSLGGGGGYTF
TRBV18 once CASSRVSPTDTQYF
TRBV4-2 NA CASSQDLRRRGTGNTIYF
TRBV6-5 NA CASTKQSNQPQHF
TRBV5-1 NA CASSPGTAVGSGNTIYF
TRBV9 NA CASSVGRDASSYEQYF
TRBV6-5 NA CASSPGTAGEPPHF
TRBV5-8 NA CASSDTGGRGYTF
TRBV5-1 NA CASSYGTSGYEQYF
TRBV11-2 NA CASFGGQGLGGELFF
TRBV5-1 once CASSAATGGFGYTF
TRBV15 NA CATSRDLPGKFTEAFF
TRBV5-6 NA CASSNRPGQSPHF
TRBV19 NA CASSLTGTGLNTGELFF
TRBV30 NA CAWSVLRETQYF
TRBV7-9 NA CASSAGWSAGVTEAFF
TRBV5-4 NA CASSLSSGSANTDTQYF
TRBV5-1 NA CASSLEASGGLGDEQFF
TRBV6-4 NA CASRKGDPGPFF
TRBV27 NA CASSLYGASYEQYF
TRBV28 NA CASSFHGASYNEQFF
TRBV5-4 once CASSFSGVGGYTF